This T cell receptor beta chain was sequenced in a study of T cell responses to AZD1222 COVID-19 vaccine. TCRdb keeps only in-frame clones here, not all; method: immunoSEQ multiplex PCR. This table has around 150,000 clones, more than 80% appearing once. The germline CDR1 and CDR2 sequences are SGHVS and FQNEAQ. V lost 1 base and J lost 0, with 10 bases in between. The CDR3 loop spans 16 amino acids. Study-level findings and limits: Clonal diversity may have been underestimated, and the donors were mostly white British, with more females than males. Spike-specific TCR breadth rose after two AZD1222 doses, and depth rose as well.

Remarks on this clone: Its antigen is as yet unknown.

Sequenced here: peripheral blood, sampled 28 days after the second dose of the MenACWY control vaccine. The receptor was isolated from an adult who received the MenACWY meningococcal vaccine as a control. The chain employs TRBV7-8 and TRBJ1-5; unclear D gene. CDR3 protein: CASSLGGYGSNQPQHF. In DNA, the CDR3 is TGTGCCAGCAGCTTAGGGGGTTACGGTAGCAATCAGCCCCAGCATTTT.